The clone carrying this T cell receptor (beta chain) has ten or more counts. Its antigen remains unknown. The data originate from a study of T-cell memory formation after mild COVID-19. TCRdb called the 5' RACE reads again in MiXCR, with one record for every CDR3 protein. The sample lists under 200,000 distinct CDR3 sequences; more than 9% were seen once. Per the germline V gene, CDR1 is SGHTA and CDR2 is FQGNSA. CDR3 length equals 15 residues. Trimming removed 2 bases at V and 6 bases at J, with 15 bases between. Study results and caveats: Balance between CD4 and CD8 was seen in clones contracting day 15 to 85, and a CD4+ lean was seen in later expanders. Chiefly within CM and EM were the contracting CD4+ clones; CD8+ ones were within EMRA. A subset of responding clones appeared in pre-infection memory, suggesting cross-reactive memory joined.

This sequence originates from a man aged 18 to 35 who had mild COVID-19 (a few samples of this study predate the infection). Cell type and time point are not known. The chain links TRBV7-2 to TRBJ2-3; D is undetermined. Specimen: PBMCs or a T cell subset sorted from them (not recorded which). CDR3 DNA sequence: TGTGCCAGCAGCTTATTAGGCAGGCTGGATGATACGCAGTATTTT. As protein: CASSLLGRLDDTQYF.